What follows are 5 T cell receptor beta chains derived from one specimen sequenced in a study of CD8 T cells in ankylosing spondylitis. General study points: A motif in TCR beta, a set of about 8 highly homologous variants, appeared characteristic of ankylosing spondylitis blood.

Antigens of these TCRs are unknown. One entry per CDR3 protein results from TCRdb running MiXCR on the 5' RACE reads. Of some 220,000 distinct CDR3 sequences in the sample, 7.3% were seen once. The sample comprised blood, either unsorted or a sorted T cell fraction (not recorded which). All receptors derive from a male donor with ankylosing spondylitis.

A few counts support this clonotype. The chain couples TRBV4-3 to TRBJ2-1; 9 bases agree with TRBD2. CDR1 and CDR2 from the germline V gene are LGHNA and YSLEER. The CDR3 loop spans 16 amino acids. Trimming took 0 bases from V and 4 from J; bases not matched to a gene: 4. The CDR3 reads CASSQEPSGGYNEQFF. CDR3 nucleotides: TGCGCCAGCAGCCAAGAACCCAGCGGGGGGTACAATGAGCAGTTCTTC.

The table lists this clonotype with a count of one. This chain connects TRBV7-6 to TRBJ2-1; TRBD2 matches 11 bases. Germline V lookup: CDR1 SGHVS, CDR2 FNYEAQ. The trim removed 4 bases at V and 0 bases at J, leaving 2 bases unmatched. There are 16 residues in the CDR3. The CDR3 nucleotides are TGTGCCAGCAGCTGGGGACTAGCGGACTCCTACAATGAGCAGTTCTTC. Amino acid sequence: CASSWGLADSYNEQFF.

Many counts were recorded for this clonotype. The chain employs TRBV20-1 and TRBJ2-5, with 9 bases aligning to TRBD1. The CDR3 totals 13 residues. The germline gives CDR1 DFQATT, CDR2 SNEGSKA (reference sequence). The junction had 7 bases not matched to a gene; V was cut back by 6 bases and J by 5 bases. DNA for the CDR3: TGCAGTGCAAAGAGGACAGGGGTTGAGACCCAGTACTTC. Its translation: CSAKRTGVETQYF.

This clonotype was seen many times. V and J are TRBV6-1 and TRBJ2-5, with D perhaps being TRBD1 or TRBD2 (5 bases each). The CDR3 totals 14 residues. Germline V gene sequence: CDR1 MNHNS, CDR2 SASEGT. V was shortened by 7 bases and J by 2 bases, with 14 bases between the two germline ends. DNA of the CDR3: TGTGCCAGCAACGAACCGGGACGGCAAGAGACCCAGTACTTC. It specifies CASNEPGRQETQYF.

This clonotype came up many times. The chain joins TRBV6-5 to TRBJ2-5; the D is unclear. The CDR3 is 14 amino acids. The V gene's germline CDR1 is MNHEY and CDR2 SVGAGI. V lost 3 bases to trimming and J lost 4 bases, with 12 bases between them. Here the CDR3 reads CASSYSTGGETQYF. In DNA form, the CDR3 reads TGTGCCAGCAGTTATTCGACGGGTGGAGAGACCCAGTACTTC.